This entry lists 6 T cell receptor beta chains sequenced from one sample in a study of identical twins. TCRdb ran MiXCR on the 5' RACE reads and lists one entry per CDR3 protein. Of 1,800,000 or so distinct CDR3 sequences listed, about 32% are singletons. Sequencing was performed on cord blood. These TCRs come from a newborn girl in good health.

V and J are TRBV19 and TRBJ2-3, with 7 bases lining up with TRBD2. V shed 9 bases, J shed 2 bases, and the junction held 5 bases outside the gene matches. This CDR3 spans 13 amino acids. Germline V gene data show CDR1 as LNHDA and CDR2 as SQIVND (reference sequence). The CDR3 reads CASKTSATDTQYF. The CDR3 DNA is TGTGCCAGCAAAACTAGCGCCACAGATACGCAGTATTTT.

In its sample, this clonotype was seen a few times. In nucleotides, the CDR3 is TGTGCCAGCAGCCAAGATTCGAGATCACCCCTCCACTTT. Translated, it gives CASSQDSRSPLHF. The chain couples TRBV4-2 to TRBJ1-6; D unclear. The CDR3 length is 13 residues. Deletions cut 0 bases from V and 10 bases from J, with 7 bases between. From germline, CDR1 is LGHNA and CDR2 YNFKEQ.

The V and J genes are TRBV7-2 and TRBJ1-1, with 11 bases aligning to TRBD1. Germline assignment: CDR1 SGHTA and CDR2 FQGNSA. V shed 8 bases and J 5 bases; nucleotides not matched to a gene: 4. CDR3 size: 13 residues. CDR3 amino acids: CASGTGGLTEAFF. The CDR3 region has the DNA TGTGCCAGCGGGACAGGGGGTTTGACTGAAGCTTTCTTT.

This clonotype was seen a handful of times. The gene calls are TRBV27 and TRBJ1-2, with 8 bases identical to TRBD1. CDR3 length equals 18 residues. The germline CDR1 and CDR2 sequences are MNHEY and SMNVEV (reference sequence). Germline trimming cut 6 bases from V and 5 bases from J; bases unmatched to any gene: 20. DNA of the CDR3: TGTGCCAGCAGACCTCGTCGGGGGGCAGGGGGCGGACTATATGGCTACACCTTC. Protein: CASRPRRGAGGGLYGYTF.

This clonotype was observed once. The V call is TRBV30, the J call TRBJ1-6, with 8 positions matching TRBD1. After removal of 1 base from V and 7 bases from J, the junction contained 9 bases not matched to a gene. Germline V gives CDR1 GTSNPN, CDR2 SVGIG (reference sequence). CDR3 length: 16 residues. This chain's CDR3 is CAWSDFRDRRNSPLHF. Here the CDR3 DNA reads TGTGCCTGGAGTGACTTCCGGGACAGGAGGAATTCACCCCTCCACTTT.

This clonotype was recorded a few times. This sequence joins TRBV6-4 and TRBJ2-3; 9 positions agree with TRBD2. The V and J ends lost 5 bases and 4 bases, in that order; junction bases with no gene match: 7. Germline assignment: CDR1 MRHNA and CDR2 SNTAGT. This CDR3 is built from 15 residues. The CDR3 loop is CASSFSGRGADTQYF. Here the CDR3 DNA reads TGTGCCAGCAGTTTTAGCGGGAGAGGGGCAGATACGCAGTATTTT.